Listed below are T cell receptor beta chains from one sample, sequenced in a study of T cell clonotyping in hematopoietic cell transplantation. Generated by immunoSEQ multiplex PCR, the TCRdb table keeps only in-frame clones and is missing some. The data hold fewer than 2,000 clones, with roughly 89% observed a single time. This sample comprised PBMCs, obtained at the time of graft-versus-host disease after allogeneic stem cell transplant. These receptors originate from a young adult male patient who had an allogeneic stem cell transplant from a related donor, so the T cells may come from the graft donor. Some clones in this sample may be carry-over from other donors' samples. Both conserved end residues are part of each CDR3. The D gene is left open where the match is weak. Clone size appears in some rows only: once, few, many, or a class for an expanded clone.

d_gene,j_gene,v_gene,abundance,CDR3aa,CDR3nt
.,TRBJ2-3,TRBV7-2,.,CASTKGPADTQYF,TGTGCCAGCACCAAGGGACCCGCAGATACGCAGTATTTT
.,TRBJ1-3,TRBV5-4,.,CASSSDSFSGNTIYF,TGTGCCAGCAGCTCGGACAGCTTCTCTGGAAACACCATATATTTT
TRBD1,TRBJ1-2,TRBV7-2,.,CASSLVPTGGIYGYTF,TGTGCCAGCAGCTTAGTCCCCACAGGGGGTATCTATGGCTACACCTTC
.,TRBJ2-1,TRBV5-1,.,CASSLDGRGGIEQFF,TGCGCCAGCAGCTTGGACGGGAGAGGGGGGATTGAGCAGTTCTTC
.,TRBJ2-1,TRBV18,.,CASSPYGFAYNEQFF,TGTGCCAGCTCACCGTACGGGTTTGCCTACAATGAGCAGTTCTTC
.,TRBJ2-4,TRBV7-9,.,CASSLIADPKNIQYF,TGTGCCAGCAGCTTAATTGCAGACCCCAAAAACATTCAGTACTTC
.,TRBJ2-7,TRBV4-3,.,CASSGQGHEQYF,TGCGCCAGCAGCGGTCAGGGTCACGAGCAGTACTTC
TRBD2,TRBJ2-1,TRBV7-3,.,CASSSVGGSSEQFF,TGTGCCAGCAGCTCCGTGGGCGGGAGTTCTGAGCAGTTCTTC
.,TRBJ1-1,TRBV12-5,.,CASGKDLKNTEAFF,TGTGCTAGTGGTAAGGACCTGAAGAACACTGAAGCTTTCTTT
.,TRBJ1-1,TRBV11-2,.,CASSLDLGLEAFF,TGTGCCAGCAGCTTAGATCTGGGTCTAGAAGCTTTCTTT
.,TRBJ1-2,TRBV7-2,once,CASSLSGGDGYTF,TGTGCCAGCAGCTTAAGCGGGGGCGATGGCTACACCTTC
.,TRBJ2-5,TRBV5-1,.,CASSLDNQETQYF,TGCGCCAGCAGCTTGGACAACCAAGAGACCCAGTACTTC
TRBD2,TRBJ2-5,TRBV7-2,.,CASSLIAGDRGETQYF,TGTGCCAGCAGCTTAATAGCGGGGGACCGCGGGGAGACCCAGTACTTC
.,TRBJ2-3,TRBV20-1,.,CSAEVGTQYF,TGCAGTGCCGAAGTAGGTACGCAGTATTTT
.,TRBJ2-3,TRBV30,.,CAWSAQEGDTQYF,TGTGCCTGGAGTGCGCAGGAGGGAGATACGCAGTATTTT
.,TRBJ1-5,TRBV7-9,once,CASSSTRQGDGQPQHF,TGTGCCAGCAGCTCAACCCGGCAGGGAGACGGTCAGCCCCAGCATTTT
.,TRBJ1-1,TRBV5-1,large,CASSLAPGHTEAFF,TGCGCCAGCAGCTTGGCCCCAGGGCACACTGAAGCTTTCTTT
TRBD2,TRBJ2-2,TRBV27,.,CASSLRGGLDTGELFF,TGTGCCAGCAGCCTGCGGGGGGGCCTTGACACCGGGGAGCTGTTTTTT